The source of this T cell receptor (beta chain) is a study of blood T cell repertoires in COVID-19. The junction had 3 bases not matched to a gene; V was cut back by 4 bases and J by 0 bases. This CDR3 comprises 15 residues. CDR1 and CDR2 (germline): MNHEY, SVGEGT. This table comes from immunoSEQ multiplex PCR, and its TCRdb copy is limited to in-frame clones, with some not included. The sample lists about 98,000 clones, 82% occurring once. The sample comprised peripheral blood. This clonotype was obtained from a man older than 75 with acute or convalescent COVID-19. This chain uses TRBV6-2 or TRBV6-3 with TRBJ1-3; 7 positions agree with TRBD1. CDR3 protein: CASSSSGGSGNTIYF. DNA for the CDR3: TGTGCCAGCAGTTCTTCAGGGGGCTCTGGAAACACCATATATTTT.